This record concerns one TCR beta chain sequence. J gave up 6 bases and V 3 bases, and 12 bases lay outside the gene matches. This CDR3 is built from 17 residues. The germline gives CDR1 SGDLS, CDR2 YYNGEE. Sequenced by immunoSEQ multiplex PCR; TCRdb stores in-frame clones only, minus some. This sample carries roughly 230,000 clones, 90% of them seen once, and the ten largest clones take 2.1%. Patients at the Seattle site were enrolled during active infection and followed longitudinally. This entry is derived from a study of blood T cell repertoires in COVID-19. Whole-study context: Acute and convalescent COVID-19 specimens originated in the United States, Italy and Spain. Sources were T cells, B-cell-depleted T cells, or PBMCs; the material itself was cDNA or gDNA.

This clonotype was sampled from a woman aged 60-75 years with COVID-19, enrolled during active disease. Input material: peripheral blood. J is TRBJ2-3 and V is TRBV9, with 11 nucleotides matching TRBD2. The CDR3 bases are TGTGCCAGCAGCGATCCAATAGCGGGGGGGCCTTTCGATACGCAGTATTTT. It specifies CASSDPIAGGPFDTQYF.